The 25 T cell receptor beta chains given below trace back to one sample, sequenced in a study of T-cell reconstitution after alpha-beta-depleted transplantation in children. Unique molecular identifiers were incorporated when the TCRbeta library was constructed. One entry per CDR3 protein, called by TCRdb with MiXCR from the PCR reads. The table lists around 600,000 distinct CDR3 sequences, 23% of them singletons. This material consisted of PBMCs, mostly from graft donor cells, taken 360 days after TCRalphabeta/CD19-depleted stem cell transplant. The receptor set was obtained from a boy less than two years old who had a stem cell transplant for acute myeloid leukemia, so the T cells may come from the graft donor.

The chain uses TRBV7-2 and TRBJ2-2; no definite D call. The V end was cut by 1 base, the J end by 2 bases, with 5 bases between. Germline V gene data show CDR1 as SGHTA and CDR2 as FQGNSA. The CDR3 has 14 residues. The CDR3 coding sequence is TGTGCCAGCAGCTTAGGCATTAACACCGGGGAGCTGTTTTTT. It is translated as CASSLGINTGELFF. The full variable domain, its missing parts supplied by reference TRBV7-2 and TRBJ2-2, is GAGVSQSPSNKVTEKGKDVELRCDPISGHTALYWYRQSLGQGLEFLIYFQGNSAPDKSGLPSDRFSAERTGGSVSTLTIQRTQQEDSAVYLCASSLGINTGELFFGEGSRLTVL.

This clonotype has only a few counts. The gene calls are TRBV5-6 and TRBJ2-5; a possible D gene is TRBD2 (6 bases). Trimming removed 1 base from V and 3 bases from J, with 16 bases in between. This CDR3 spans 16 amino acids. The germline gives CDR1 SGHDT, CDR2 YYEEEE. This CDR3 is CASSLRSGRMKETQYF. Here the CDR3 DNA reads TGTGCCAGCAGCTTGCGCTCAGGGAGGATGAAAGAGACCCAGTACTTC.

CDR3 DNA sequence: TGTGCCACAAGACAGATTGCCTCTGGGGCCAACGTCCTGACTTTC. This encodes CATRQIASGANVLTF. The V and J genes are TRBV15 and TRBJ2-6; a weak D match, TRBD1 (5 bases). CDR1 and CDR2 (germline): LNHNV, YYDKDF (reference sequence). The V end was cut by 9 bases, the J end by 0 bases, with 12 bases between. The CDR3 spans 15 residues.

This clonotype appeared once. The DNA for the CDR3 is TGTGCCAGCGGATTTCTAAAACCGGGACAGGGGGAGACAAGCTATGGCTACACCTTC. Its protein is CASGFLKPGQGETSYGYTF. The chain recombines TRBV12-3 or TRBV12-4 with TRBJ1-2; 11 positions agree with TRBD1. V lost 8 bases to trimming and J lost 4 bases; unmatched junction nucleotides: 21. The CDR3 totals 19 residues.

The chain employs TRBV4-3 and TRBJ2-1; TRBD2 aligns across 11 bases. Germline V gene data show CDR1 as LGHNA and CDR2 as YSLEER. CDR3 length: 18 amino acids. J lost 3 bases, V lost 2 bases, and 9 bases had no gene match. The CDR3 bases are TGCGCCAGCAGCCAAAGGGGTGGGCTAGCGGGGGGCTACAATGAGCAGTTCTTC. It translates to CASSQRGGLAGGYNEQFF.

Concerning this clonotype itself: At one boundary the junction diverges from the germline segment, which might be a read error. This rearrangement joins TRBV20-1 to TRBJ1-2; the D is unclear. CDR1 DFQATT and CDR2 SNEGSKA come from the germline V gene (reference sequence). The CDR3 runs 14 residues. CDR3 loop: CSARSTRKFYGFTF. CDR3 sequence (DNA): TGCAGTGCTAGGTCGACAAGAAAGTTCTATGGCTTCACCTTC.

The V call is TRBV27, the J call TRBJ1-1, with a weak D call TRBD1 (5 bases). Per germline, CDR1 MNHEY and CDR2 SMNVEV (reference sequence). The CDR3 is 14 amino acids. Trimming removed 3 bases from V and 1 base from J, with 9 bases in between. The CDR3 is CASSFRGENTEAFF. The CDR3, as DNA: TGTGCCAGCAGTTTCCGGGGCGAGAACACTGAAGCTTTCTTT.

The genes are TRBV20-1 and TRBJ2-1, with a possible D match to TRBD1 (6 bases). Germline V lookup: CDR1 DFQATT, CDR2 SNEGSKA (reference sequence). The CDR3 is made up of 17 amino acids. The CDR3 region has the DNA TGCTGCGCTAGAAGGGGGTTCACGCACTCGTTATACAATGAGCAGTTCTTC. This gives the protein CCARRGFTHSLYNEQFF.

The chain recombines TRBV20-1 with TRBJ1-1; D remains unclear. V was shortened by 5 bases and J by 1 base, with 11 bases between the two germline ends. Germline V lookup: CDR1 DFQATT, CDR2 SNEGSKA (reference sequence). CDR3 length: 13 residues. CDR3 sequence: CSADSGGNTEAFF. The CDR3 coding sequence is TGCAGTGCTGACTCGGGAGGGAACACTGAAGCTTTCTTT.

This clonotype was seen many times. The CDR3 here is CSVMGGSSGANVLTF. CDR3 bases: TGCAGCGTTATGGGGGGATCTTCTGGGGCCAACGTCCTGACTTTC. The rearrangement links TRBV29-1 to TRBJ2-6; weak D call: TRBD2 (6 bases). This CDR3 region has 15 residues. The V gene's germline CDR1 is SQVTM and CDR2 ANQGSEA. V lost 5 bases and J 1 base, leaving 12 bases between the germline ends.

This clonotype has a handful of counts. The chain joins TRBV20-1 to TRBJ2-5; D unresolved. Looked up from germline, CDR1 is DFQATT and CDR2 is SNEGSKA (reference sequence). Trimming took 0 bases from V and 4 from J, leaving 18 bases between them. The CDR3 consists of 16 residues. Here the CDR3 reads CSARDRGLPGLETQYF. The CDR3 nucleotides read TGCAGTGCTAGAGATAGAGGTCTCCCAGGTTTAGAGACCCAGTACTTC.

The sample holds many counts of this clonotype. The V call is TRBV12-3 or TRBV12-4, the J call TRBJ2-1; the D is unclear. The CDR3 contains 13 residues. The V gene lost 7 bases and the J gene lost 7 bases, with 14 bases spanning the gap. CDR3 residues: CASIPSPWNEQFF. CDR3 in DNA: TGTGCCAGCATTCCCAGCCCGTGGAATGAGCAGTTCTTC.

This clonotype was observed a handful of times. V is TRBV20-1 and J is TRBJ2-1, with 10 bases aligning to TRBD2. CDR1 and CDR2 (germline): DFQATT, SNEGSKA (reference sequence). CDR3 size: 15 residues. With 6 bases clipped from V and 5 bases from J, the junction kept 10 bases outside the gene matches. The CDR3 sequence is CSAYDSGGNHNEQFF. DNA of the CDR3: TGCAGTGCCTACGATAGCGGGGGGAACCACAATGAGCAGTTCTTC.

This clonotype has only a few counts. CDR3 coding DNA: TGTGCCAGCAGTTTAGATCAAGGTGGCGGGCTCGGAGGCAAAAACATTCAGTACTTC. This encodes CASSLDQGGGLGGKNIQYF. The chain combines TRBV12-3 or TRBV12-4 with TRBJ2-4; tentative D call: TRBD2 (5 bases). V gave up 1 base and J gave up 3 bases, with 22 bases separating them. The CDR3 length is 19 residues.

This clonotype was seen at least ten times. The chain uses TRBV20-1 and TRBJ2-2, with TRBD2 matching 8 bases. Trimming removed 6 bases from V and 1 base from J; junction bases left unmatched: 4. This CDR3 spans 14 amino acids. In germline, CDR1 is DFQATT, CDR2 SNEGSKA (reference sequence). The CDR3 loop is CSATGLENTGELFF. The DNA for the CDR3 is TGCAGTGCCACGGGACTAGAGAACACCGGGGAGCTGTTTTTT.

This clonotype has a handful of counts. The rearrangement uses TRBV6-5 and TRBJ1-1; D uncertain. Germline CDR1 reads MNHEY; CDR2 reads SVGAGI. Trimming pared 4 bases from V and 5 bases from J, leaving 14 bases between. The CDR3 runs 14 residues. CDR3 sequence (DNA): TGTGCCAGCAGTTTGGGGTTTGGTTTGACTGAAGCTTTCTTT. Its protein product is CASSLGFGLTEAFF.

The chain's CDR3 is CAIAREKSYNSPLHF. In DNA, the CDR3 is TGCGCCATCGCCAGGGAAAAATCCTATAATTCACCCCTCCACTTT. The rearrangement joins TRBV10-2 to TRBJ1-6, with D perhaps matching TRBD1 (5 bases). The CDR3 spans 15 residues. Germline V CDR1 and CDR2: WSHSY, SAAADI. The V gene lost 10 bases and the J gene lost 1 base, with 14 bases spanning the gap.

This clonotype was counted at least ten times. The chain employs TRBV29-1 and TRBJ2-3; 10 positions match TRBD1. V lost 3 bases and J lost 6; bases outside the gene matches: 9. CDR1 is SQVTM and CDR2 is ANQGSEA in the germline V gene. The CDR3 length is 15 residues. This CDR3 is CSVEATGGLRDTQYF. The CDR3 nucleotides are TGCAGCGTTGAGGCGACAGGGGGCTTACGGGATACGCAGTATTTT.

The chain uses TRBV3-1 and TRBJ1-2; 7 nucleotides line up with TRBD1. Germline values: CDR1 LGHDT, CDR2 YNNKEL (reference sequence). The CDR3 spans 14 residues. J lost 8 bases, V lost 2 bases, and 8 bases had no gene match. CDR3 sequence: CASSQSHRGWGYTF. The CDR3, as DNA: TGTGCCAGCAGCCAATCACACAGGGGCTGGGGCTACACCTTC.

The chain is built from TRBV7-2 and TRBJ1-2; D perhaps matches TRBD1 (6 bases). The CDR3 runs to 14 residues. Germline values: CDR1 SGHTA, CDR2 FQGNSA. The V end was cut by 3 bases, the J end by 7 bases, with 15 bases between. CDR3 residues: CASSLSGELIGYTF. Written as DNA, the CDR3 is TGTGCCAGCAGCTTGTCAGGGGAACTAATTGGCTACACCTTC.

The chain has TRBV5-6 and TRBJ2-5; D perhaps matches TRBD1 (6 bases). The CDR3 runs 14 residues. V shed 3 bases and J shed 9 bases, with 18 bases lying between them. Looked up from germline, CDR1 is SGHDT and CDR2 is YYEEEE. The CDR3 nucleotides are TGTGCCAGCAGCTCGGAACAGGGTCAGAGGGCCCAGTACTTC. Translating gives CASSSEQGQRAQYF.

CDR3 sequence: CASSTIYTTSGTYEQYF. The CDR3 DNA reads TGTGCCAGCAGTACCATATACACGACTAGCGGGACCTACGAGCAGTACTTC. The chain recombines TRBV27 with TRBJ2-7, with 11 bases that match TRBD2. The CDR3 covers 17 residues. The V segment lost 5 bases and the J segment 2 bases; nucleotides outside the gene matches: 11. Germline V lookup: CDR1 MNHEY, CDR2 SMNVEV (reference sequence).

The rearrangement links TRBV20-1 to TRBJ2-5, with 10 bases aligning to TRBD2. V was clipped by 3 bases and J by 1 base; unmatched bases: 2. Germline values: CDR1 DFQATT, CDR2 SNEGSKA (reference sequence). The CDR3 has 14 residues. The CDR3 DNA sequence: TGCAGTGCTAGCGGGACTAGCGTCCAAGAGACCCAGTACTTC. Translated, it gives CSASGTSVQETQYF.

V is TRBV5-4 and J is TRBJ1-1; possible D gene TRBD1, 6 bases. The V end was cut by 4 bases, the J end by 9 bases, with 16 bases between. CDR1 and CDR2 (germline): SGHNT, YYREEE (reference sequence). This CDR3 is built from 13 residues. The CDR3 is CASSPDSRRKAFF. CDR3 DNA: TGTGCCAGCAGCCCGGACAGCCGAAGAAAAGCTTTCTTT. Based on the CDR3 plus reference TRBV5-4 and TRBJ1-1, the full variable domain is ETGVTQSPTHLIKTRGQQVTLRCSSQSGHNTVSWYQQALGQGPQFIFQYYREEENGRGNFPPRFSGLQFPNYSSELNVNALELDDSALYLCASSPDSRRKAFFGQGTRLTVV.

This clonotype was found many times. The chain combines TRBV12-3 or TRBV12-4 with TRBJ1-1; no reliable D call. This CDR3 region has 14 residues. V lost 2 bases and J 1 base, leaving 8 bases between the germline ends. For the CDR3, the DNA is TGTGCCAGCAGTTTACTCGACAAGAACACTGAAGCTTTCTTT. Translating gives CASSLLDKNTEAFF.